The following is a T cell receptor beta chain sequence with its context. Primers included in the PCR were 60 Vbeta and 13 Jbeta primers. Libraries were prepared by immunoSEQ multiplex PCR; TCRdb keeps only in-frame clonotypes and omits some of them. The profile shows about 160,000 clones, roughly 81% of them singletons. The data were obtained in a study of cytomegalovirus exposure and HLA in healthy donors. The germline V gene has CDR1 MNHEY and CDR2 SMNVEV (reference sequence). Trimming removed 0 bases at V and 6 bases at J, with 9 bases between. The CDR3 is 13 residues long. The TCR was taken from a young man in good health and CMV-seropositive. V is TRBV27 and J is TRBJ2-7; D gene uncertain. Sequenced: PBMCs. CDR3: CASSLSVGFEQYF. The DNA for the CDR3 is TGTGCCAGCAGTTTATCGGTGGGCTTCGAGCAGTACTTC.